A single T cell receptor beta chain is shown here with its context. Its antigen remains unknown. Each CDR3 protein gets one entry after TCRdb re-called the 5' RACE reads with MiXCR. The sample holds some 300,000 distinct CDR3 sequences, 20% to 25% seen once. The CDR3 is made up of 13 amino acids. Germline CDR1 is MNHEY and CDR2 is SVGAGI. V lost 2 bases, J lost 4 bases, and 8 bases lay in between. The sample originates from a study of T-cell memory formation after mild COVID-19. Study observations and caveats: Confirmation was lacking for SARS-CoV-2 specificity of second-wave clones that peaked on day 37. Clones that contracted clustered mainly in CM and EM if CD4+ and in EMRA if CD8+. Pre-infection memory carried some responding clones, suggesting that cross-reactive memory joined.

This receptor was obtained from a man between 18 and 35 years old who had mild COVID-19 (a few samples of this study predate the infection). Cell type and time point are not known. V usage is TRBV6-5 and J usage is TRBJ1-2; D possibly corresponds to TRBD1 (5 bases). The sequenced material came from PBMCs or a T cell subset sorted from them (not recorded which). CDR3 in amino acids: CASSYPGSYGYTF. The DNA of the CDR3 is TGTGCCAGCAGTTACCCAGGGAGCTATGGCTACACCTTC.